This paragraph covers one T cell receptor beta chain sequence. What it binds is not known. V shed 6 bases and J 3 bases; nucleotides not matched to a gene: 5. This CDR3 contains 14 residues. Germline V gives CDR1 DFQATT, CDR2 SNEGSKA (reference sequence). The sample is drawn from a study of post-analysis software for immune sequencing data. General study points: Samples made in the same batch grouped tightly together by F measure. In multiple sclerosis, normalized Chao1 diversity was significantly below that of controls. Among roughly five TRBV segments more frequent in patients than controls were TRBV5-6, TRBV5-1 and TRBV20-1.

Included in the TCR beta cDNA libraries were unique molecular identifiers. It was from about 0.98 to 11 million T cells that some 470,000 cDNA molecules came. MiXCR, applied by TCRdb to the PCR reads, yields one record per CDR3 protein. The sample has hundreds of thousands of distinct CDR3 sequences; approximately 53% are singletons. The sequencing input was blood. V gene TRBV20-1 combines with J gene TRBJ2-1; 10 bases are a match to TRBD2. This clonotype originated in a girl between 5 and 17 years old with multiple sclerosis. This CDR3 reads CSAKGLADYNEQFF. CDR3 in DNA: TGCAGTGCAAAAGGACTAGCGGACTACAATGAGCAGTTCTTC.